These 23 T cell receptor beta chains share one sample of origin, sequenced in a study of T cell repertoires in ileal Crohn's disease (dated by TCRdb to about 2019). Library method: the immunoSEQ multiplex PCR assay. The clones in this table, taken by TCRdb from immuneACCESS, are in-frame only. Not every clone is retained; where verified, under half of the shortfall comes from an unresolved V gene, and the cause of the rest is unknown. For this sample the table gives more than 12,000 clones, of which around three quarters were detected only once. The ten top clones hold around 4.6% of the sample. Sequenced material: ileal tissue. The receptor set was obtained from an adult with Crohn's disease.

The V call is TRBV4-2, the J call TRBJ2-1; D possibly corresponds to TRBD2 (5 bases). The V end was cut by 0 bases, the J end by 5 bases, with 17 bases between. The CDR3 totals 17 residues. Germline CDR1 LGHNA, CDR2 YNFKEQ. The CDR3 bases are TGTGCCAGCAGCCAAGATCATATGGGCCTGAGGGACAATGAGCAGTTCTTC. This gives the protein CASSQDHMGLRDNEQFF.

The J gene is TRBJ1-1, the V gene TRBV11-2; D may be TRBD1 (5 bases). The CDR3 runs 13 residues. Trimming pared 5 bases from V and 2 bases from J, leaving 9 bases between. Germline loops: CDR1 SGHAT, CDR2 FQNNGV. The CDR3 region has the DNA TGTGCCAGCAGCATCCAGGGAAACACTGAAGCTTTCTTT. This sequence encodes CASSIQGNTEAFF.

The chain recombines TRBV7-6 with TRBJ2-5, with a possible D match to TRBD1 (5 bases). The CDR3 spans 13 residues. V was clipped by 5 bases and J by 2 bases, with 9 bases between them. Germline lookup yields CDR1 SGHVS and CDR2 FNYEAQ. In nucleotides, the CDR3 is TGTGCCAGCAGCCGTAACAGGCAAGAGACCCAGTACTTC. It specifies CASSRNRQETQYF. Using reference TRBV7-6 and TRBJ2-5 for the parts outside the CDR3, the full variable domain is GAGVSQSPRYKVTKRGQDVALRCDPISGHVSLYWYRQALGQGPEFLTYFNYEAQQDKSGLPNDRFSAERPEGSISTLTIQRTEQRDSAMYRCASSRNRQETQYFGPGTRLLVL.

This chain uses TRBV29-1 with TRBJ2-3, with 9 nucleotides matching TRBD1. Germline V gives CDR1 SQVTM, CDR2 ANQGSEA. The CDR3 is 13 amino acids. J lost 2 bases, V lost 6 bases, and 3 bases had no gene match. The CDR3 protein is CSVWTGATDTQYF. For the CDR3, the DNA is TGCAGCGTCTGGACAGGGGCCACAGATACGCAGTATTTT.

This clone was seen only a few times. V and J are TRBV29-1 and TRBJ2-7, with 10 bases matching TRBD2. Trimming cost V 6 bases and J 5 bases; bases outside gene matches: 10. The CDR3 consists of 14 residues. CDR1 SQVTM and CDR2 ANQGSEA come from the germline V gene. CDR3 DNA: TGCAGCGTGAGAGGACTAGCGGCCCGGGACGAGCAGTACTTC. Protein product: CSVRGLAARDEQYF.

The chain has TRBV19 and TRBJ1-5; D remains ambiguous. Between the trimmed V and J ends, which lost 5 bases and 0 bases, there was a span of 23 bases. CDR1 is LNHDA and CDR2 is SQIVND in the germline V gene (reference sequence). CDR3 length: 19 residues. As DNA, the CDR3 is TGTGCCAGTAGTTCATGGGGAGGCGGCGGATTGTATAGCAATCAGCCCCAGCATTTT. Residues: CASSSWGGGGLYSNQPQHF.

The chain recombines TRBV27 with TRBJ2-7; 7 nucleotides line up with TRBD1. This CDR3 is built from 12 residues. Trimming took 6 bases from V and 6 from J; bases not matched to a gene: 5. In germline, CDR1 is MNHEY, CDR2 SMNVEV (reference sequence). In nucleotides, the CDR3 is TGTGCCAGCAGCAAGGGGGCCGTCGAGCAGTACTTC. Amino acid sequence: CASSKGAVEQYF.

The rearrangement joins TRBV28 to TRBJ2-1, with 10 bases that match TRBD2. CDR1 is MDHEN and CDR2 is SYDVKM in the germline V gene. The trim removed 8 bases at V and 9 bases at J, leaving 10 bases unmatched. This CDR3 region has 14 residues. In DNA, the CDR3 is TGTGCCAGCCTGACTAGCGGGCCTAAGGGTGAGCAGTTCTTC. It yields the protein CASLTSGPKGEQFF.

The rearrangement links TRBV28 to TRBJ1-3; a possible D gene is TRBD1 (6 bases). Germline V gives CDR1 MDHEN, CDR2 SYDVKM. The CDR3 is 17 amino acids. V shed 7 bases and J shed 0 bases, with 19 bases lying between them. The CDR3 loop is CASTPPVGASSGNTIYF. The CDR3 DNA reads as TGTGCCAGCACCCCCCCCGTGGGGGCTAGCTCTGGAAACACCATATATTTT.

The chain carries TRBV19 and TRBJ1-1; 12 nucleotides match TRBD1. This CDR3 is 16 amino acids long. CDR1 LNHDA and CDR2 SQIVND come from the germline V gene (reference sequence). J lost 5 bases, V lost 6 bases, and 10 bases had no gene match. The CDR3: CASRLRDRGRGTEAFF. In DNA form, the CDR3 reads TGTGCCAGTAGACTCCGGGACAGGGGGCGAGGTACTGAAGCTTTCTTT.

A few counts support this clone. The chain has TRBV5-8 and TRBJ2-7; no firm D call. V lost 1 base and J lost 0, with 11 bases in between. The CDR3 has 15 residues. Germline V gene data show CDR1 as SGHTS and CDR2 as YDEGEE. CDR3 DNA sequence: TGTGCCAGCAGCTTGCTAAAACAGAACTCCTACGAGCAGTACTTC. It translates to CASSLLKQNSYEQYF.

This chain links TRBV7-8 with TRBJ1-2; a possible D gene is TRBD1 (5 bases). Germline V CDR1 and CDR2: SGHVS, FQNEAQ. The CDR3 totals 15 residues. V dropped 1 base and J dropped 5 bases, with 14 bases sitting between them. As DNA, the CDR3 is TGTGCCAGCAGCTTAGACGACAGAAGCTATTATGGCTACACCTTC. This translates into CASSLDDRSYYGYTF.

As for this clone: Other DNA sequences in the sample encode the same CDR3. The chain combines TRBV28 with TRBJ2-7; possibly TRBD1 for D (7 bases). From germline, CDR1 is MDHEN and CDR2 SYDVKM. This CDR3 has 13 residues. V gave up 6 bases and J gave up 7 bases, with 16 bases separating them. The CDR3 DNA sequence: TGTGCCAGCAGCCTAGGGGGCCGGGGGGAGCAGTACTTC. It yields the protein CASSLGGRGEQYF.

V usage is TRBV7-8 and J usage is TRBJ1-2, with 10 positions matching TRBD1. With V trimmed by 2 bases and J by 8 bases, 14 bases remained unmatched. This CDR3 region has 17 residues. Per the germline V gene, CDR1 is SGHVS and CDR2 is FQNEAQ. This chain's CDR3 is CASSLKGTGVPTGGYTF. CDR3 bases: TGTGCCAGCAGCTTAAAAGGGACAGGGGTACCGACGGGAGGCTACACCTTC. The full variable domain, rest sourced from reference TRBV7-8 and TRBJ1-2, is GAGVSQSPRYKVAKRGQDVALRCDPISGHVSLFWYQQALGQGPEFLTYFQNEAQLDKSGLPSDRFFAERPEGSVSTLKIQRTQQEDSAVYLCASSLKGTGVPTGGYTFGSGTRLTVV.

The gene calls are TRBV19 and TRBJ2-3, with no clear D. Between the trimmed V and J ends, which lost 3 bases and 6 bases, there was a span of 19 bases. From germline, CDR1 is LNHDA and CDR2 SQIVND (reference sequence). This CDR3 region has 16 residues. CDR3 coding DNA: TGTGCCAGTAGTATCCAGGCTGGGCCATCCGGTGATACGCAGTATTTT. It encodes CASSIQAGPSGDTQYF.

The V gene is TRBV30, the J gene TRBJ2-7; 8 bases align to TRBD1. Germline V gene data show CDR1 as GTSNPN and CDR2 as SVGIG (reference sequence). The CDR3 sequence is 13 residues long. Trimming removed 5 bases from V and 2 bases from J; junction bases left unmatched: 5. The CDR3 nucleotides are TGTGCCTGGTCTAAGGACAGGGCCTACGAGCAGTACTTC. Its translation: CAWSKDRAYEQYF.

This chain uses TRBV2 with TRBJ1-6; TRBD1 agrees at 11 bases. Germline CDR1 is SNHLY and CDR2 is FYNNEI. V dropped 6 bases and J dropped 9; count of bases not matched to a gene: 7. The CDR3 contains 15 residues. CDR3 sequence (DNA): TGTGCCAGCAGCGGATCGGGGACAGGGGGTTCACCCCTCCACTTT. This encodes CASSGSGTGGSPLHF. Filled out from reference TRBV2 and TRBJ1-6, the complete variable domain reads EPEVTQTPSHQVTQMGQEVILRCVPISNHLYFYWYRQILGQKVEFLVSFYNNEISEKSEIFDDQFSVERPDGSNFTLKIRSTKLEDSAMYFCASSGSGTGGSPLHFGNGTRLTVT.

V is TRBV7-9 and J is TRBJ2-2, with D perhaps matching TRBD1 (5 bases). The CDR3 has 16 residues. Looked up from germline, CDR1 is SEHNR and CDR2 is FQNEAQ (reference sequence). Trimming removed 5 bases from V and 1 base from J, with 14 bases in between. CDR3 sequence reads: CASSLLGVRNTGELFF. CDR3 nucleotide sequence: TGTGCCAGCAGCCTCCTAGGGGTGCGGAACACCGGGGAGCTGTTTTTT.

This rearrangement joins TRBV28 to TRBJ1-2, with TRBD1 identical over 8 bases. Germline loops: CDR1 MDHEN, CDR2 SYDVKM. V lost 7 bases and J lost 5; bases outside the gene matches: 9. This CDR3 region has 14 residues. The CDR3 region is CASIEDRVAYGYTF. DNA for the CDR3: TGTGCCAGCATTGAGGACAGGGTTGCATATGGCTACACCTTC.

The V gene is TRBV28, the J gene TRBJ1-5; 7 bases align to TRBD1. Germline V lookup: CDR1 MDHEN, CDR2 SYDVKM. The CDR3 runs 13 residues. V was pared by 8 bases and J by 3 bases, with 4 bases of the junction left unmatched. The CDR3 nucleotides are TGTGCCAGCCGCAGGGGGGTCAATCAGCCCCAGCATTTT. It is translated as CASRRGVNQPQHF.

V and J are TRBV28 and TRBJ1-2; the D gene is possibly TRBD1 (5 bases). There are 15 residues in the CDR3. V lost 4 bases to trimming and J lost 4 bases, with 16 bases between them. CDR1 MDHEN and CDR2 SYDVKM come from the germline V gene. CDR3 sequence reads: CASSSWGRGIYGYTF. CDR3 DNA sequence: TGTGCCAGCAGTTCCTGGGGCCGCGGGATCTATGGCTACACCTTC.

The chain has TRBV9 and TRBJ2-5; TRBD1 matches 7 bases. CDR3 length: 14 residues. Trimming cost V 3 bases and J 2 bases; bases outside gene matches: 4. Germline V gives CDR1 SGDLS, CDR2 YYNGEE. The CDR3 bases are TGTGCCAGCAGCGGGGGACAGAAACAAGAGACCCAGTACTTC. Residues: CASSGGQKQETQYF. The full variable domain, completed using reference TRBV9 and TRBJ2-5, is DSGVTQTPKHLITATGQRVTLRCSPRSGDLSVYWYQQSLDQGLQFLIQYYNGEERAKGNILERFSAQQFPDLHSELNLSSLELGDSALYFCASSGGQKQETQYFGPGTRLLVL.

The chain links TRBV27 to TRBJ2-2; D not resolved. The V gene lost 7 bases and the J gene lost 5 bases, with 8 bases spanning the gap. CDR1 is MNHEY, CDR2 SMNVEV, per germline (reference sequence). The CDR3 is made up of 12 amino acids. The CDR3 region has the DNA TGTGCCAGCATAAAGCCGACCGGGGAGCTGTTTTTT. Translation: CASIKPTGELFF.